This T cell receptor beta chain was documented in a study of CD8 T cells in ankylosing spondylitis. Germline CDR1 is SGHRS and CDR2 is YFSETQ. The V and J ends lost 4 bases and 2 bases, in that order; junction bases with no gene match: 8. This CDR3 spans 17 amino acids. MiXCR, applied by TCRdb to the 5' RACE reads, yields one record per CDR3 protein. The table records under 150,000 distinct CDR3 sequences, 7% to 10% of them present only once. This sequence joins TRBV5-1 and TRBJ2-3; 12 bases are shared with TRBD1. The clonotype comes from a male donor with ankylosing spondylitis. Material: synovial fluid, either unsorted or a sorted T cell fraction (not recorded which). The CDR3 sequence is CASSEGTGGVLTDTQYF. CDR3 sequence (DNA): TGCGCCAGCAGCGAGGGGACAGGGGGCGTCCTCACAGATACGCAGTATTTT.